This note documents a single T cell receptor (beta chain) sequence. Its cognate antigen is unknown. Between the trimmed V and J ends, which lost 0 bases and 2 bases, there was a span of 9 bases. This CDR3 spans 15 amino acids. Germline V gene lookup returns CDR1 SGHRS and CDR2 YFSETQ. The source of the sample is a study of memory CD4+ T cells and cytomegalovirus serostatus. Broader study findings: Repertoires predicted CMV serostatus with median bootstrapped AUC of roughly 0.96.

Original processing methods: After removing out-of-frame reads, around 2,100,000 distinct TCRbeta sequences remained. The data were produced by immunoSEQ multiplex PCR, yet TCRdb's version contains in-frame clones alone and is incomplete. The DNA was the basis for D and trimming; V, J and clone size are from that table. Found here are tens of thousands of clones, about 78% of them singletons; the top ten hold approximately 0.7%. The sort gate was single viable CD3+CD4+CD8-CD45RO+ cells for memory CD4+ T cells. Donors' CMV status reflects serum IgG against pp150, pp28, p38, p52. Positive selection with CD4 microbeads enriched total CD4+ T cells.

Sequencing input: memory CD4+ T cells from blood. The rearrangement uses TRBV5-1 and TRBJ1-3, with D maybe TRBD1 (5 bases). The source is an adult in good health and CMV-seronegative. CDR3 sequence reads: CASSLDGATGNTIYF. In DNA form, the CDR3 reads TGCGCCAGCAGCTTGGATGGGGCCACTGGAAACACCATATATTTT.